This is a list of T cell receptor beta chains from one sample in a study of shared T cell receptors in the human thymus. The protocol was immunoSEQ multiplex PCR, while the TCRdb copy is restricted to in-frame clones and leaves out a portion. This table has hundreds of thousands of clones, approximately 95% appearing once. The sequencing input was thymocytes. The receptors stem from a human donor. CDR3s include the opening cysteine and the closing phenylalanine or tryptophan. The order of the fields is D gene, V gene, J gene, clone size, CDR3 protein, CDR3 DNA. D genes are given only for firm matches. The size of a clone is reported for some rows only, either as once, few or many, or as a class for expanded clones.

d_call: TRBD1; v_call: TRBV15; j_call: TRBJ2-3; clone_size: -; cdr3_aa: CATSRAPGQGAGTDTQYF; cdr3_nt: TGTGCCACCAGCAGAGCACCGGGACAGGGGGCAGGAACAGATACGCAGTATTTT
d_call: -; v_call: TRBV28; j_call: TRBJ2-1; clone_size: -; cdr3_aa: CASGEDEQFF; cdr3_nt: TGTGCCAGCGGTGAGGATGAGCAGTTCTTC
d_call: -; v_call: TRBV18; j_call: TRBJ2-1; clone_size: -; cdr3_aa: CASSPLVRDRISTRQFF; cdr3_nt: TGTGCCAGCTCACCCCTCGTCCGGGACCGAATTAGTACACGGCAGTTCTTC
d_call: TRBD2; v_call: TRBV5-1; j_call: TRBJ2-7; clone_size: -; cdr3_aa: CASNSRGLAGSSYEQYF; cdr3_nt: TGCGCCAGCAACAGTCGGGGACTAGCGGGGAGCTCCTACGAGCAGTACTTC
d_call: TRBD2; v_call: TRBV27; j_call: TRBJ2-2; clone_size: once; cdr3_aa: CASSPPRAGGQTGELFF; cdr3_nt: TGTGCCAGCAGTCCTCCCAGGGCGGGAGGGCAAACCGGGGAGCTGTTTTTT
d_call: TRBD1; v_call: TRBV28; j_call: TRBJ1-5; clone_size: -; cdr3_aa: CASTSSSPGTDRQGGQYQPQHF; cdr3_nt: TGTGCCAGCACCTCGTCTTCCCCTGGGACAGACAGACAAGGTGGCCAATATCAGCCCCAGCATTTT
d_call: -; v_call: TRBV7-2; j_call: TRBJ1-5; clone_size: -; cdr3_aa: CASSDNRADDQPQHF; cdr3_nt: TGTGCCAGCAGTGATAACCGGGCCGACGATCAGCCCCAGCATTTT
d_call: TRBD2; v_call: TRBV9; j_call: TRBJ2-1; clone_size: -; cdr3_aa: CASSPGLAGGLNEQFF; cdr3_nt: TGTGCCAGCAGCCCCGGACTAGCGGGAGGGCTAAATGAGCAGTTCTTC
d_call: TRBD2; v_call: TRBV5-7; j_call: TRBJ2-1; clone_size: -; cdr3_aa: CASSFGREHYNEQFF; cdr3_nt: TGTGCCAGCAGCTTTGGGCGGGAGCACTACAATGAGCAGTTCTTC
d_call: -; v_call: TRBV23-1; j_call: TRBJ1-5; clone_size: -; cdr3_aa: CASSQRSEVNQPQHF; cdr3_nt: TGCGCCAGCAGTCAGCGGTCAGAGGTAAATCAGCCCCAGCATTTT
d_call: -; v_call: TRBV4-3; j_call: TRBJ1-5; clone_size: -; cdr3_aa: CASSQDLQAPNQPQHF; cdr3_nt: TGCGCCAGCAGCCAAGATTTACAGGCTCCCAATCAGCCCCAGCATTTT
d_call: TRBD2; v_call: TRBV6-5; j_call: TRBJ2-1; clone_size: -; cdr3_aa: CASRQTSSPRGEQFF; cdr3_nt: TGTGCCAGCAGGCAGACTAGCTCCCCGCGGGGTGAGCAGTTCTTC
d_call: -; v_call: TRBV30; j_call: TRBJ2-7; clone_size: -; cdr3_aa: CASTTANYEQYF; cdr3_nt: TGTGCCTCGACGACAGCTAACTACGAGCAGTACTTC
d_call: -; v_call: TRBV7-9; j_call: TRBJ1-5; clone_size: -; cdr3_aa: CASSLAGDSNQPQHF; cdr3_nt: TGTGCCAGCAGCTTAGCTGGTGATAGCAATCAGCCCCAGCATTTT
d_call: TRBD2; v_call: TRBV9; j_call: TRBJ2-7; clone_size: -; cdr3_aa: CASSDSSGSPYNEQYF; cdr3_nt: TGTGCCAGCAGCGACAGTAGCGGGAGCCCCTATAACGAGCAGTACTTC
d_call: -; v_call: TRBV14; j_call: TRBJ2-7; clone_size: -; cdr3_aa: CASSQDVGTLGEQYF; cdr3_nt: TGTGCCAGCAGCCAAGATGTGGGTACGCTCGGCGAGCAGTACTTC
d_call: TRBD2; v_call: TRBV11-2; j_call: TRBJ2-5; clone_size: -; cdr3_aa: CASTDLDREIAGSVETQYF; cdr3_nt: TGTGCCAGCACGGATTTAGACCGGGAAATAGCGGGATCCGTAGAGACCCAGTACTTC
d_call: -; v_call: TRBV7-2; j_call: TRBJ1-5; clone_size: once; cdr3_aa: CASSLVGGGPQPQHF; cdr3_nt: TGTGCCAGCAGCTTAGTGGGGGGCGGCCCTCAGCCCCAGCATTTT
d_call: TRBD1; v_call: TRBV6-1; j_call: TRBJ1-1; clone_size: -; cdr3_aa: CASRPMDRARGAFF; cdr3_nt: TGTGCCAGCAGGCCCATGGACAGGGCGCGAGGAGCTTTCTTT
d_call: -; v_call: TRBV20-1; j_call: TRBJ2-1; clone_size: -; cdr3_aa: CSAPEDEQFF; cdr3_nt: TGCAGTGCCCCGGAAGATGAGCAGTTCTTC
d_call: -; v_call: TRBV27; j_call: TRBJ2-1; clone_size: -; cdr3_aa: CASRAGRGNNEQFF; cdr3_nt: TGTGCCAGCAGAGCGGGAAGGGGGAACAATGAGCAGTTCTTC
d_call: -; v_call: TRBV15; j_call: TRBJ2-7; clone_size: once; cdr3_aa: CATSRDFYEQYF; cdr3_nt: TGTGCCACCAGCAGGGACTTCTACGAGCAGTACTTC
d_call: -; v_call: TRBV5-6; j_call: TRBJ2-7; clone_size: -; cdr3_aa: CASSFRTATPYEQYF; cdr3_nt: TGTGCCAGCAGCTTTCGGACCGCCACCCCCTACGAGCAGTACTTC
d_call: -; v_call: TRBV29-1; j_call: TRBJ2-5; clone_size: -; cdr3_aa: CSGRAGANQETQYF; cdr3_nt: TGCAGCGGTCGGGCTGGGGCTAATCAAGAGACCCAGTACTTC
d_call: -; v_call: TRBV7-9; j_call: TRBJ2-5; clone_size: -; cdr3_aa: CASSFSETQYF; cdr3_nt: TGTGCCAGCAGCTTTTCAGAGACCCAGTACTTC
d_call: -; v_call: TRBV11-2; j_call: TRBJ2-4; clone_size: -; cdr3_aa: CASSLGALLGIQYF; cdr3_nt: TGTGCCAGCAGCTTAGGAGCACTACTGGGCATTCAGTACTTC
d_call: TRBD1; v_call: TRBV2; j_call: TRBJ1-2; clone_size: -; cdr3_aa: CASIGQGFGYTF; cdr3_nt: TGTGCCAGCATCGGACAGGGGTTTGGCTACACCTTC
d_call: -; v_call: TRBV5-1; j_call: TRBJ2-1; clone_size: -; cdr3_aa: CASSLEARGGNEQFF; cdr3_nt: TGCGCCAGCAGCTTGGAGGCTAGAGGGGGCAATGAGCAGTTCTTC
d_call: -; v_call: TRBV19; j_call: TRBJ2-7; clone_size: -; cdr3_aa: CASSSRVVGEQYF; cdr3_nt: TGTGCCAGTAGTTCCAGGGTCGTCGGGGAGCAGTACTTC
d_call: -; v_call: TRBV12-5; j_call: TRBJ2-1; clone_size: -; cdr3_aa: CASGHIDEQFF; cdr3_nt: TGTGCTAGTGGACATATCGATGAGCAGTTCTTC
d_call: TRBD1; v_call: TRBV28; j_call: TRBJ2-1; clone_size: -; cdr3_aa: CASSSQDRSRNEQFF; cdr3_nt: TGTGCCAGCAGCTCTCAGGACAGGTCGAGGAATGAGCAGTTCTTC
d_call: -; v_call: TRBV6-5; j_call: TRBJ2-5; clone_size: -; cdr3_aa: CASSTLTGAQYF; cdr3_nt: TGTGCCAGCAGTACGCTCACAGGTGCCCAGTACTTC
d_call: -; v_call: TRBV4-1; j_call: TRBJ2-7; clone_size: -; cdr3_aa: CASSPHPGIYEQYF; cdr3_nt: TGCGCCAGCAGCCCCCATCCGGGAATCTACGAGCAGTACTTC
d_call: -; v_call: TRBV10-3; j_call: TRBJ2-1; clone_size: once; cdr3_aa: CAITSEQFF; cdr3_nt: TGTGCCATCACGAGTGAGCAGTTCTTC
d_call: TRBD1; v_call: TRBV6-5; j_call: TRBJ1-2; clone_size: -; cdr3_aa: CASNKQGSSGYTF; cdr3_nt: TGTGCCAGCAATAAACAGGGGTCCTCTGGCTACACCTTC
d_call: TRBD2; v_call: TRBV15; j_call: TRBJ2-1; clone_size: -; cdr3_aa: CATSNVFGGRAFEQFF; cdr3_nt: TGTGCCACCAGCAACGTTTTCGGCGGGAGGGCCTTTGAGCAGTTCTTC